Each of the 23 T cell receptor beta chains below was sequenced from the same sample in a study of CD4 T cells in relation to SARS-CoV-2 and coronaviruses. Antigens of these TCRs are unknown. The unexposed donors gave CD4+ T cells in 2011-2018, prior to COVID-19. The cells were cultured for about ten days before CD4+ T cells were isolated. This table comes from immunoSEQ multiplex PCR, and its TCRdb copy is limited to in-frame clones, with some not included. The sample includes 18,000 or so clones, approximately 82% of them seen just once. Sequenced input: CD4+ T cells from PBMCs, cultured in vitro. The receptors stem from a human donor in good health.

The DNA of the CDR3 is TGTGCCAGCAGCCTCGAACTAGATACGCAGTATTTT. It specifies CASSLELDTQYF. The V gene is TRBV7-9, the J gene TRBJ2-3; no reliable D call. The germline gives CDR1 SEHNR, CDR2 FQNEAQ (reference sequence). V dropped 5 bases and J dropped 5 bases, with 8 bases sitting between them. CDR3 size: 12 residues.

This chain joins TRBV7-7 and TRBJ2-1, with D possibly TRBD2 on 6 matching bases. Germline V gene sequence: CDR1 SSHAT, CDR2 FNYEAQ (reference sequence). The CDR3 has 14 amino acids. V was clipped by 3 bases and J by 6 bases, with 12 bases between them. The CDR3 reads CASSFGDSSNEQFF. CDR3 in DNA: TGTGCCAGCAGCTTTGGGGACTCGTCCAATGAGCAGTTCTTC.

The chain is built from TRBV11-2 and TRBJ2-3; 7 bases align to TRBD2. The CDR3 loop spans 13 amino acids. The germline gives CDR1 SGHAT, CDR2 FQNNGV. Unmatched junction bases numbered 3, after V lost 5 bases and J lost 4 bases. The CDR3 sequence is CASSPGGADTQYF. DNA of the CDR3: TGTGCCAGCAGCCCGGGGGGTGCAGATACGCAGTATTTT.

The chain combines TRBV12-3 or TRBV12-4 with TRBJ1-6; D uncertain. The CDR3 sequence is 12 residues long. The V end lost 7 bases, the J end lost 7 bases, and 8 bases lay between the germline ends. The CDR3: CASMSTNSPLHF. The CDR3, as DNA: TGTGCCAGCATGAGCACAAATTCACCCCTCCACTTT.

This clone was detected only once. Other DNA sequences of this sample code for an identical CDR3. V and J are TRBV30 and TRBJ1-5; no reliable D call. Germline CDR1 and CDR2: GTSNPN and SVGIG (reference sequence). V gave up 0 bases and J gave up 3 bases, with 6 bases separating them. This CDR3 has 13 residues. Written as DNA, the CDR3 is TGTGCCTGGAGTGTTGGGGACAATCAGCCCCAGCATTTT. Translation gives CAWSVGDNQPQHF.

This clone was seen a handful of times. The chain joins TRBV5-6 to TRBJ2-6; D may be TRBD1 (5 bases). Trimming stripped 0 bases from V and 4 bases from J, with 14 bases between. CDR1 is SGHDT and CDR2 is YYEEEE in the germline V gene. The CDR3 is 17 residues long. This CDR3 reads CASSLARTLRGANVLTF. Written as DNA, the CDR3 is TGTGCCAGCAGCTTGGCCCGGACACTCCGCGGGGCCAACGTCCTGACTTTC.

V and J are TRBV28 and TRBJ2-7, with 9 bases that match TRBD2. The V gene's germline CDR1 is MDHEN and CDR2 SYDVKM. The length of the CDR3 is 14 residues. The J segment lost 0 bases and the V segment lost 6 bases, leaving 3 bases of the junction unmatched. CDR3 sequence: CASRVSGGSYEQYF. The CDR3 DNA is TGTGCCAGCAGAGTTAGCGGGGGCTCCTACGAGCAGTACTTC.

This chain links TRBV29-1 with TRBJ1-5; D unresolved. V lost 3 bases and J 0 bases, leaving 9 bases between the germline ends. The CDR3 sequence is 14 residues long. From germline, CDR1 is SQVTM and CDR2 ANQGSEA. In nucleotides, the CDR3 is TGCAGCGTTGACGGAGGGAATAGCAATCAGCCCCAGCATTTT. Protein: CSVDGGNSNQPQHF.

The chain combines TRBV6-1 with TRBJ1-3; D is uncertain. V was cut by 0 bases and J by 6 bases, with 6 bases left in between. The CDR3 is 13 amino acids. Germline CDR1 MNHNS, CDR2 SASEGT. CDR3 residues: CASSEAGLNTIYF. CDR3 coding DNA: TGTGCCAGCAGTGAAGCGGGGTTAAACACCATATATTTT.

This clone showed up just a few times. The chain is built from TRBV4-1 and TRBJ1-1; the D is unclear. Germline V gives CDR1 MGHRA, CDR2 YSYEKL. The CDR3 has 11 amino acids. Trimming took 1 base from V and 7 from J, leaving 4 bases between them. This CDR3 is CASSQVNEAFF. The CDR3 bases are TGCGCCAGCAGCCAAGTAAATGAAGCTTTCTTT.

This clone has just one count. The rearrangement uses TRBV6-6 and TRBJ2-1; no reliable D call. This CDR3 spans 13 amino acids. With 6 bases removed from V and 4 bases from J, the gap between germline ends came to 10 bases. Germline-derived CDR1 and CDR2 are MNHNY and SVGAGI (reference sequence). The DNA of the CDR3 is TGTGCCAGCAGCTTGGCGGATTACAATGAGCAGTTCTTC. Protein: CASSLADYNEQFF.

The genes are TRBV19 and TRBJ1-6; D is undetermined. This CDR3 comprises 13 residues. The germline V and J ends were trimmed by 8 bases and 8 bases, with 13 bases remaining between them. The germline V gene has CDR1 LNHDA and CDR2 SQIVND (reference sequence). This chain's CDR3 is CASRASGDSPLHF. The CDR3 bases are TGTGCCAGTCGGGCCTCCGGGGATTCACCCCTCCACTTT.

The chain is built from TRBV6-5 and TRBJ1-2; weak D call: TRBD1 (5 bases). The CDR3 runs 14 residues. Trimming took off 7 bases at V and 2 bases at J, with 14 bases between the two ends. CDR1 and CDR2 from the germline V gene are MNHEY and SVGAGI. CDR3 in amino acids: CASKGSLGNYGYTF. CDR3 in DNA: TGTGCCAGCAAGGGGTCGTTGGGAAACTATGGCTACACCTTC.

The V call is TRBV13, the J call TRBJ2-4, with 7 positions matching TRBD1. CDR1 PRHDT and CDR2 FYEKMQ come from the germline V gene (reference sequence). Trimming took 1 base from V and 1 from J; bases not matched to a gene: 7. CDR3 length equals 17 residues. CDR3 nucleotide sequence: TGTGCCAGCAGCTTAGAAGCGTCGGACAGGGCCAAAAACATTCAGTACTTC. Translation gives CASSLEASDRAKNIQYF.

This chain joins TRBV6-6 and TRBJ1-1; the match to TRBD1 covers 9 bases. Germline trimming cut 6 bases from V and 5 bases from J; bases unmatched to any gene: 10. Germline CDR1 and CDR2: MNHNY and SVGAGI (reference sequence). CDR3 length: 15 amino acids. The CDR3 nucleotides read TGTGCCAGCAGGGGGCGGACAGGGGCGAAGACTGAAGCTTTCTTT. This translates into CASRGRTGAKTEAFF.

This chain links TRBV5-1 with TRBJ1-4, with D tentatively TRBD1 (5 bases). The CDR3 has 16 amino acids. Germline lookup yields CDR1 SGHRS and CDR2 YFSETQ. V was trimmed by 2 bases and J by 3 bases, leaving 14 bases between them. For the CDR3, the DNA is TGCGCCAGCAGCTTAACAGGACAAATGGCTAATGAAAAACTGTTTTTT. Translating gives CASSLTGQMANEKLFF.

The V gene is TRBV6-5, the J gene TRBJ1-4; the D gene is possibly TRBD1 (5 bases). V was trimmed by 5 bases and J by 4 bases, leaving 11 bases between them. Germline lookup yields CDR1 MNHEY and CDR2 SVGAGI. This CDR3 has 14 amino acids. CDR3 DNA: TGTGCCAGCAGTAGCGGGGCTCTTAATGAAAAACTGTTTTTT. Protein: CASSSGALNEKLFF.

This clone was counted between two and nine times. The genes are TRBV19 and TRBJ2-5; D is unresolved. Germline CDR1 is LNHDA and CDR2 is SQIVND (reference sequence). The germline V and J ends were trimmed by 6 bases and 5 bases, with 10 bases remaining between them. The CDR3 covers 12 residues. CDR3 bases: TGTGCCAGTAGGACCGGAAGCGAGACCCAGTACTTC. Translated: CASRTGSETQYF.

The V call is TRBV19, the J call TRBJ1-5; perhaps TRBD1 as D (5 bases). Germline V gene lookup returns CDR1 LNHDA and CDR2 SQIVND (reference sequence). Trimming took 8 bases from V and 1 from J, leaving 15 bases between them. This CDR3 is 15 amino acids long. The CDR3 bases are TGTGCCAGTTCGGGCATGGGGGGAAGCAATCAGCCCCAGCATTTT. Protein sequence: CASSGMGGSNQPQHF.

The chain has TRBV5-4 and TRBJ2-5; 8 positions agree with TRBD1. After removal of 4 bases from V and 8 bases from J, the junction contained 10 bases not matched to a gene. Germline loops: CDR1 SGHNT, CDR2 YYREEE (reference sequence). CDR3 length equals 14 residues. CDR3 in DNA: TGTGCCAGCAGCCTGACCGGGACAGGTGGCACCCAGTACTTC. Translating it yields CASSLTGTGGTQYF.

The V and J genes are TRBV11-2 and TRBJ2-3; D is uncertain. Germline CDR1 is SGHAT and CDR2 is FQNNGV. The CDR3 totals 12 residues. V was trimmed by 4 bases and J by 8 bases, leaving 10 bases between them. For the CDR3, the DNA is TGTGCCAGCAGCTCCATCGCTGGTACGCAGTATTTT. It yields the protein CASSSIAGTQYF.

The chain carries TRBV6-5 and TRBJ1-5; TRBD1 aligns across 7 bases. The CDR3 runs 14 residues. V shed 6 bases, J shed 6 bases, and the junction held 8 bases outside the gene matches. Germline CDR1 MNHEY, CDR2 SVGAGI. The DNA for the CDR3 is TGTGCCAGCAGAACAGGGGCAGGCGGTCAGCCCCAGCATTTT. This encodes CASRTGAGGQPQHF.

The chain employs TRBV2 and TRBJ1-2; D might be TRBD1 (5 bases). The CDR3 is 14 amino acids. The germline gives CDR1 SNHLY, CDR2 FYNNEI. Trimming left V 5 bases short and J 6 bases short, with 16 bases between. CDR3 nucleotides: TGTGCCAGCAGTATACAGGCGGTCTATCATGGCTACACCTTC. Translated, it gives CASSIQAVYHGYTF.